This is a list of T cell receptor beta chains from one sample in a study of T-cell memory formation after mild COVID-19. MiXCR was run by TCRdb on the 5' RACE reads, yielding one entry per CDR3 protein. In the table there are roughly 400,000 distinct CDR3 sequences, 20% to 25% of which are singletons. Sequenced input: PBMCs or a T cell subset sorted from them (not recorded which). The receptors originated from an adult woman who had mild COVID-19 (a few samples of this study predate the infection). Cell type and time point are not known. Both conserved end residues are part of each CDR3. Fields, in order: V gene, CDR3 length, clone size, CDR3 protein. Only some rows state a clone size, as once, few, many or a class for expanded clones.

V gene: TRBV7-9
CDR3 length: 14
clone size: .
CDR3 protein: CASSLQGAGFGYTF

V gene: TRBV7-8
CDR3 length: 15
clone size: .
CDR3 protein: CASSRSGRPAYEQYF

V gene: TRBV28
CDR3 length: 12
clone size: .
CDR3 protein: CASTSFTDTQYF

V gene: TRBV18
CDR3 length: 14
clone size: few
CDR3 protein: CASSPLDRTGELFF

V gene: TRBV28
CDR3 length: 16
clone size: .
CDR3 protein: CASTLGPGGITGELFF

V gene: TRBV7-2
CDR3 length: 13
clone size: .
CDR3 protein: CASSLSQDSGQFF

V gene: TRBV12-3/TRBV12-4
CDR3 length: 15
clone size: .
CDR3 protein: CASSPPGGLSYGYTF

V gene: TRBV5-1
CDR3 length: 13
clone size: .
CDR3 protein: CASRGLIGNTIYF

V gene: TRBV21-1
CDR3 length: 16
clone size: .
CDR3 protein: CASSKGWTGSNYGYTF

V gene: TRBV5-1
CDR3 length: 17
clone size: .
CDR3 protein: CASSLSTSRGNTGELFF

V gene: TRBV6-4
CDR3 length: 15
clone size: .
CDR3 protein: CASSVAHQLPYGYTF

V gene: TRBV7-2
CDR3 length: 14
clone size: .
CDR3 protein: CASSLWMGNTEAFF

V gene: TRBV20-1
CDR3 length: 17
clone size: .
CDR3 protein: CSARDQAGGPFGNIQYF

V gene: TRBV20-1
CDR3 length: 14
clone size: few
CDR3 protein: CSAREWTVDAEQYF

V gene: TRBV7-8
CDR3 length: 17
clone size: .
CDR3 protein: CASSLEVLLGPNSPLHF

V gene: TRBV5-1
CDR3 length: 14
clone size: few
CDR3 protein: CASSYRGGPYEQYF

V gene: TRBV15
CDR3 length: 14
clone size: .
CDR3 protein: CATSPDRAGIEQYF

V gene: TRBV30
CDR3 length: 12
clone size: many
CDR3 protein: CAWSGTFDEQYF

V gene: TRBV2
CDR3 length: 17
clone size: .
CDR3 protein: CASSELGYGRSSYEQYF

V gene: TRBV5-5
CDR3 length: 15
clone size: few
CDR3 protein: CASRPTGESLNEQFF

V gene: TRBV7-3
CDR3 length: 14
clone size: few
CDR3 protein: CASSRDDLRGELFF

V gene: TRBV6-1
CDR3 length: 13
clone size: .
CDR3 protein: CASSEAEREILFF

V gene: TRBV7-3
CDR3 length: 13
clone size: few
CDR3 protein: CASSLTTTDTQYF

V gene: TRBV3-1
CDR3 length: 16
clone size: .
CDR3 protein: CASSKSTGTGGYEQYF

V gene: TRBV20-1
CDR3 length: 14
clone size: .
CDR3 protein: CSARRPSYYNEQFF

V gene: TRBV9
CDR3 length: 14
clone size: .
CDR3 protein: CASSPRDTTYEQYF

V gene: TRBV7-9
CDR3 length: 16
clone size: .
CDR3 protein: CASSLAASGRYNEQFF

V gene: TRBV12-3/TRBV12-4
CDR3 length: 16
clone size: few
CDR3 protein: CASSRGTSAHSYEQYF

V gene: TRBV13
CDR3 length: 14
clone size: .
CDR3 protein: CASSLAGTASEQYF

V gene: TRBV12-3/TRBV12-4
CDR3 length: 14
clone size: .
CDR3 protein: CASRKDLANQPQHF

V gene: TRBV7-2
CDR3 length: 13
clone size: few
CDR3 protein: CASSTPRGHGYTF

V gene: TRBV4-3
CDR3 length: 14
clone size: .
CDR3 protein: CAGPGADSIYEQYF

V gene: TRBV20-1
CDR3 length: 14
clone size: .
CDR3 protein: CSAGDPGGGTEAFF

V gene: TRBV13
CDR3 length: 11
clone size: .
CDR3 protein: CASLEGGGYTF

V gene: TRBV24-1
CDR3 length: 16
clone size: .
CDR3 protein: CATRGTGGLEETEAFF

V gene: TRBV27
CDR3 length: 13
clone size: .
CDR3 protein: CASSLDAAYEQYF

V gene: TRBV20-1
CDR3 length: 18
clone size: many
CDR3 protein: CSARDRGQARRGGEKLFF

V gene: TRBV29-1
CDR3 length: 15
clone size: .
CDR3 protein: CSVEGLGGYTGELFF

V gene: TRBV15
CDR3 length: 14
clone size: .
CDR3 protein: CATSYDRSPDTQYF

V gene: TRBV4-1
CDR3 length: 16
clone size: few
CDR3 protein: CASSQDQGPTNEKLFF

V gene: TRBV6-5
CDR3 length: 14
clone size: .
CDR3 protein: CASSFSDSPYGYTF

V gene: TRBV6-2/TRBV6-3
CDR3 length: 13
clone size: .
CDR3 protein: CASTSTGYYGYTF

V gene: TRBV30
CDR3 length: 15
clone size: few
CDR3 protein: CAWGRQEPYNYGYTF

V gene: TRBV4-2
CDR3 length: 16
clone size: .
CDR3 protein: CASSQRTSGRNNEQFF

V gene: TRBV24-1
CDR3 length: 14
clone size: once
CDR3 protein: CATSGSGDPYEQYF

V gene: TRBV12-3/TRBV12-4
CDR3 length: 15
clone size: .
CDR3 protein: CASTLQAGTYNEQFF

V gene: TRBV2
CDR3 length: 14
clone size: .
CDR3 protein: CASLLSVNTGELFF

V gene: TRBV27
CDR3 length: 15
clone size: once
CDR3 protein: CASSPGGWSTDTQYF

V gene: TRBV24-1
CDR3 length: 17
clone size: few
CDR3 protein: CATSDYTGSSSYNEQFF

V gene: TRBV19
CDR3 length: 13
clone size: few
CDR3 protein: CASSMRGREPQHF

V gene: TRBV6-5
CDR3 length: 15
clone size: few
CDR3 protein: CASSLDRDSTYEQYF

V gene: TRBV7-2
CDR3 length: 13
clone size: .
CDR3 protein: CASTPWAGTEAFF

V gene: TRBV19
CDR3 length: 16
clone size: few
CDR3 protein: CASSIFEGLVTGELFF

V gene: TRBV5-6
CDR3 length: 14
clone size: few
CDR3 protein: CASSPDRLDTEAFF

V gene: TRBV6-6
CDR3 length: 14
clone size: .
CDR3 protein: CASSYSGPNQPQHF